Below are 18 T cell receptor beta chains sequenced from a single sample in a study of CD8 T cells in Susac syndrome. When the RNA was reverse transcribed, random hexamers were used with an input of 0.5 to 1 ug. A single record per CDR3 protein comes from TCRdb applying MiXCR to the immunoSEQ multiplex PCR reads. The sample yields about 140,000 distinct CDR3 sequences, around 93% seen once. The sample consisted of CD4+ T cells from PBMCs. The receptors were gathered from a human donor with Susac syndrome.

This sequence joins TRBV9 and TRBJ2-3, with TRBD2 identical over 12 bases. CDR1 SGDLS and CDR2 YYNGEE come from the germline V gene. The length of the CDR3 is 16 residues. V shed 4 bases and J 4 bases; nucleotides not matched to a gene: 7. CDR3 in amino acids: CASSSRLAGAADTQYF. CDR3 coding DNA: TGTGCCAGCAGCTCGCGACTAGCGGGAGCAGCAGATACGCAGTATTTT.

This rearrangement joins TRBV3-1 to TRBJ1-4, with unresolved D. Per the germline V gene, CDR1 is LGHDT and CDR2 is YNNKEL (reference sequence). This CDR3 region has 15 residues. The V gene lost 1 base and the J gene lost 4 bases, with 10 bases spanning the gap. The CDR3 loop reads CASSQGGQFNEKLFF. The CDR3 nucleotides read TGTGCCAGCAGCCAAGGAGGCCAGTTTAATGAAAAACTGTTTTTT.

This chain uses TRBV6-1 with TRBJ2-5; D gene ambiguous. From germline, CDR1 is MNHNS and CDR2 SASEGT. The V end was cut by 7 bases, the J end by 2 bases, with 14 bases between. The CDR3 runs to 14 residues. The CDR3 loop is CASKIDGAQETQYF. The CDR3 nucleotides are TGTGCCAGCAAGATAGACGGAGCTCAAGAGACCCAGTACTTC.

This chain uses TRBV7-8 with TRBJ2-7, with unresolved D. Per the germline V gene, CDR1 is SGHVS and CDR2 is FQNEAQ. Trimming stripped 1 base from V and 2 bases from J, with 9 bases between. The CDR3 length is 14 residues. CDR3 nucleotides: TGTGCCAGCAGCTTAGTAGGCTTAACCTACGAGCAGTACTTC. Translation: CASSLVGLTYEQYF. Looking up the rest from reference TRBV7-8 and TRBJ2-7 gives the full variable domain: GAGVSQSPRYKVAKRGQDVALRCDPISGHVSLFWYQQALGQGPEFLTYFQNEAQLDKSGLPSDRFFAERPEGSVSTLKIQRTQQEDSAVYLCASSLVGLTYEQYFGPGTRLTVT.

The genes are TRBV29-1 and TRBJ1-5, with TRBD1 matching over 7 bases. There are 16 residues in the CDR3. Trimming removed 0 bases from V and 4 bases from J; junction bases left unmatched: 9. Germline-derived CDR1 and CDR2 are SQVTM and ANQGSEA. CDR3 sequence: CSVEDPWSGGNQPQHF. In nucleotides, the CDR3 is TGCAGCGTTGAAGACCCATGGTCAGGGGGGAATCAGCCCCAGCATTTT.

The chain combines TRBV20-1 with TRBJ2-1; D is possibly TRBD1 (6 bases). This CDR3 comprises 15 residues. Germline V gene data show CDR1 as DFQATT and CDR2 as SNEGSKA (reference sequence). V lost 0 bases and J 15 bases, leaving 24 bases between the germline ends. The CDR3 protein is CSARDLYLRDRLPFF. The DNA of the CDR3 is TGCAGTGCTAGAGATCTTTATCTTCGAGACAGGTTGCCGTTCTTC.

The chain links TRBV25-1 to TRBJ2-5; 10 positions agree with TRBD1. The CDR3 covers 14 residues. V lost 8 bases, J lost 4 bases, and 7 bases stayed unmatched. Looked up from germline, CDR1 is MGHDK and CDR2 is SYGVNS. This CDR3 reads CASALTGGTETQYF. CDR3 coding DNA: TGTGCCAGCGCCCTGACAGGGGGCACAGAGACCCAGTACTTC.

The gene calls are TRBV9 and TRBJ2-7; 9 nucleotides align to TRBD2. Trimming cost V 0 bases and J 2 bases; bases outside gene matches: 3. The CDR3 contains 15 residues. The V gene's germline CDR1 is SGDLS and CDR2 YYNGEE. In nucleotides, the CDR3 is TGTGCCAGCAGCGTAGGGCTAGCGGGAACCTACGAGCAGTACTTC. Its translation: CASSVGLAGTYEQYF.

The rearrangement links TRBV15 to TRBJ2-1; D is unresolved. This CDR3 is 14 amino acids long. V gave up 7 bases and J gave up 5 bases, with 15 bases separating them. CDR1 and CDR2 (germline): LNHNV, YYDKDF (reference sequence). The CDR3 DNA follows: TGTGCCACCATGAATCTCCTAAGTGACAATGAGCAGTTCTTC. Protein product: CATMNLLSDNEQFF.

This clonotype showed up just once. The chain carries TRBV9 and TRBJ2-1, with 14 bases lining up with TRBD2. Germline trimming cut 2 bases from V and 7 bases from J; bases unmatched to any gene: 5. CDR1 is SGDLS, CDR2 YYNGEE, per germline. The CDR3 covers 16 residues. CDR3 loop: CASSVQTSGRGNEQFF. The DNA of the CDR3 is TGTGCCAGCAGCGTCCAGACTAGCGGGAGGGGTAATGAGCAGTTCTTC.

The sample holds a few counts of this clonotype. The chain carries TRBV4-1 and TRBJ2-3; the D is unclear. Between the trimmed V and J ends, which lost 2 bases and 6 bases, there was a span of 9 bases. This CDR3 region has 13 residues. Germline lookup yields CDR1 MGHRA and CDR2 YSYEKL. As DNA, the CDR3 is TGCGCCAGCAGCCAACACTATACGGATACGCAGTATTTT. Its translation: CASSQHYTDTQYF.

This chain joins TRBV15 and TRBJ1-1, with D perhaps TRBD1 (5 bases). With 5 bases removed from V and 4 bases from J, the gap between germline ends came to 14 bases. The germline gives CDR1 LNHNV, CDR2 YYDKDF (reference sequence). This CDR3 has 14 amino acids. The CDR3 is CATSAQAGSTEAFF. The CDR3 DNA is TGTGCCACCAGCGCTCAGGCAGGGAGCACTGAAGCTTTCTTT. Full variable domain (outside the CDR3, taken from reference TRBV15 and TRBJ1-1): DAMVIQNPRYQVTQFGKPVTLSCSQTLNHNVMYWYQQKSSQAPKLLFHYYDKDFNNEADTPDNFQSRRPNTSFCFLDIRSPGLGDTAMYLCATSAQAGSTEAFFGQGTRLTVV.

This chain links TRBV3-1 with TRBJ1-2; D remains ambiguous. Deletions cut 1 base from V and 7 bases from J, with 16 bases between. CDR3 length: 15 residues. Per the germline V gene, CDR1 is LGHDT and CDR2 is YNNKEL (reference sequence). CDR3 bases: TGTGCCAGCAGCCAAGTTAAGGGAGGGAAAGGTGGCTACACCTTC. Protein: CASSQVKGGKGGYTF. The entire variable domain, with the rest obtained from reference TRBV3-1 and TRBJ1-2, is as follows: DTAVSQTPKYLVTQMGNDKSIKCEQNLGHDTMYWYKQDSKKFLKIMFSYNNKELIINETVPNRFSPKSPDKAHLNLHINSLELGDSAVYFCASSQVKGGKGGYTFGSGTRLTVV.

This chain links TRBV7-2 with TRBJ2-5; no reliable D call. CDR3 length equals 14 residues. V was trimmed by 2 bases and J by 5 bases, leaving 12 bases between them. CDR1 SGHTA and CDR2 FQGNSA come from the germline V gene. CDR3: CASSLHYSGETQYF. In DNA, the CDR3 is TGTGCCAGCAGCTTACATTATTCCGGGGAGACCCAGTACTTC.

The chain carries TRBV5-4 and TRBJ1-1; D is ambiguous. CDR3 length: 15 residues. Per germline, CDR1 SGHNT and CDR2 YYREEE (reference sequence). Trimming removed 3 bases from V and 1 base from J, with 13 bases in between. CDR3 sequence (DNA): TGTGCCAGCAGCTGGAACTATGACGGGAACACTGAAGCTTTCTTT. This codes for CASSWNYDGNTEAFF.

The chain joins TRBV7-2 to TRBJ2-6, with 7 bases aligning to TRBD1. The V gene's germline CDR1 is SGHTA and CDR2 FQGNSA. V trimming: 5 bases; J trimming: 2 bases; junction bases outside the gene matches: 9. This CDR3 spans 17 amino acids. The CDR3 sequence: CASSRRQGYTGANVLTF. In DNA form, the CDR3 reads TGTGCCAGCAGCAGAAGACAGGGTTATACTGGGGCCAACGTCCTGACTTTC.

This clonotype was seen a single time. This chain connects TRBV7-2 to TRBJ1-2, with a weak D call TRBD1 (5 bases). V dropped 1 base and J dropped 3 bases, with 12 bases sitting between them. CDR1 and CDR2 (germline): SGHTA, FQGNSA. The CDR3 runs 15 residues. DNA for the CDR3: TGTGCCAGCAGCTTAGGGGCAGGGATGGACTATGGCTACACCTTC. Its translation: CASSLGAGMDYGYTF.

The chain has TRBV20-1 and TRBJ1-5, with D possibly matching TRBD1 (6 bases). CDR3 length: 12 amino acids. The V end was cut by 4 bases, the J end by 5 bases, with 9 bases between. Germline V gene sequence: CDR1 DFQATT, CDR2 SNEGSKA (reference sequence). As DNA, the CDR3 is TGCAGTGCTATTGCAGGGGATCAGCCCCAGCATTTT. Translated: CSAIAGDQPQHF.